Below, one T cell receptor beta chain is given with its context. The J segment lost 6 bases and the V segment lost 4 bases, leaving 8 bases of the junction unmatched. This CDR3 has 15 residues. Germline V gene sequence: CDR1 MNHNS, CDR2 SASEGT. This specimen comes from a study of cytomegalovirus exposure and HLA in healthy donors. Vbeta (60) and Jbeta (13) primers were used in the PCR. The repertoire was sequenced with immunoSEQ multiplex PCR; TCRdb's copy has only in-frame clones and lacks some. The data contain about 110,000 clones, roughly 73% of them seen just once; the ten biggest clones take up approximately 2.4%.

V usage is TRBV6-1 and J usage is TRBJ2-4; 8 nucleotides line up with TRBD1. Sequencing input: PBMCs. This receptor was taken from a man aged 40-49 years in good health and CMV-seronegative. The CDR3 here is CASSGTGSRLNIQYF. Here the CDR3 DNA reads TGTGCCAGCAGTGGGACAGGGAGTCGCCTAAACATTCAGTACTTC.